This entry describes one TCR beta chain. This CDR3 has 11 amino acids. The V end lost 5 bases, the J end lost 4 bases, and 3 bases lay between the germline ends. Germline CDR1 and CDR2: SEHNR and FQNEAQ (reference sequence). Everyone who donated was a Caucasian adult who lived in Nashville, Tennessee. This record comes from a study of shared clonotypes between healthy human individuals. An assay was performed, and its level was deep. Sequencing was performed with immunoSEQ multiplex PCR; in TCRdb, only in-frame clones are kept and a portion is missing. This table holds around 440,000 clones, approximately 77% found once.

What was sequenced was PBMCs. The sequence came from a middle-aged woman in good health. Some clones in this sample may be carry-over from other donors' samples. The gene calls are TRBV7-9 and TRBJ2-1, with unresolved D. CDR3 in amino acids: CASSRYNEQFF. CDR3 DNA sequence: TGTGCCAGCAGCCGTTACAATGAGCAGTTCTTC.